These T cell receptor beta chains were read from a single sample in a study of blood T cells in healthy people across ages. TCRdb ran MiXCR on the 5' RACE reads and lists one entry per CDR3 protein. The table records 650,000 to 1,000,000 distinct CDR3 sequences, 35% to 40% of them present only once. Sequencing was done on a sample of blood. The receptors come from a man aged 18 to 35 in good health. CDR3s include the opening cysteine and the closing phenylalanine or tryptophan. D genes are given only for firm matches. Expanded clones get a size class; other rows say once, few or many, or leave the size out.

CASQGDAENEQFF,TGCGCCAGCCAGGGGGACGCTGAGAATGAGCAGTTCTTC,13,TRBD1,TRBV5-1,TRBJ2-1,few
CSARGDRADTHYF,TGCAGTGCTAGAGGGGACAGGGCAGATACGCACTATTTT,13,TRBD1,TRBV20-1,TRBJ2-3,-
CASSSRGASGGAEDTQYF,TGTGCCAGCAGCTCTCGGGGAGCTAGCGGGGGGGCCGAAGATACGCAGTATTTT,18,TRBD2,TRBV3-1,TRBJ2-3,few
CASSWGDNTEVFF,TGTGCCAGCAGTTGGGGGGATAACACTGAAGTTTTCTTT,13,-,TRBV6-2/TRBV6-3,TRBJ1-1,-
CASSSTRYEQYF,TGTGCCAGCAGCTCGACGCGATACGAGCAGTACTTC,12,-,TRBV7-2,TRBJ2-7,few
CATSDLAGGQQFF,TGTGCCACCAGTGATCTAGCGGGGGGCCAGCAGTTCTTC,13,TRBD2,TRBV24-1,TRBJ2-1,-
CASSLNRNTFPDEQYF,TGCGCCAGCAGCCTGAACAGGAATACGTTTCCTGACGAGCAGTACTTC,16,-,TRBV5-1,TRBJ2-7,-
CASSGTDYGYTF,TGTGCCAGCAGTGGGACAGACTATGGCTACACCTTC,12,TRBD1,TRBV6-2/TRBV6-3,TRBJ1-2,many
CATSRDTGPGDEQYF,TGTGCCACCAGCAGAGATACAGGGCCTGGGGATGAGCAGTACTTC,15,-,TRBV15,TRBJ2-5,-
CSAPRTGRVQYF,TGCAGTGCTCCACGGACGGGGCGCGTGCAGTACTTC,12,-,TRBV20-1,TRBJ2-5,-
CASSPGVRQGFLANSYEQYF,TGTGCCAGCAGCCCCGGGGTGAGGCAGGGGTTCCTAGCTAACTCCTACGAGCAGTACTTC,20,-,TRBV27,TRBJ2-7,-
CASSAGQAVYTF,TGTGCCAGCAGTGCGGGACAGGCCGTCTACACCTTC,12,TRBD1,TRBV12-3/TRBV12-4,TRBJ1-2,-
CAIRSSGRGIETQYF,TGTGCCATCCGAAGTTCGGGACGGGGTATAGAGACCCAGTACTTC,15,-,TRBV10-3,TRBJ2-5,-
CAISAEGSDTDAQYF,TGTGCCATCAGTGCGGAGGGGTCCGACACAGATGCGCAGTATTTT,15,-,TRBV10-3,TRBJ2-3,-
CANSYAMDGQETQYF,TGTGCCAACAGTTACGCGATGGACGGGCAAGAGACCCAGTACTTC,15,-,TRBV6-5,TRBJ2-5,-
CASKKGRRRFGYGYTF,TGTGCCAGTAAAAAGGGACGGAGGAGATTTGGGTATGGCTACACCTTC,16,-,TRBV19,TRBJ1-2,few
CASSSSQGSGELFF,TGTGCCAGCAGCTCAAGTCAGGGGAGCGGGGAGCTGTTTTTT,14,-,TRBV7-9,TRBJ2-2,once
CASSPQGDFSNNEQYF,TGTGCCAGCAGTCCTCAGGGTGATTTTTCCAACAATGAGCAGTACTTC,16,-,TRBV6-5,TRBJ2-7,-
CASSLADGGNEQFF,TGTGCCAGCAGCTTAGCGGATGGGGGAAATGAGCAGTTCTTC,14,-,TRBV7-2,TRBJ2-1,few
CASSLTVRGVGGYTF,TGTGCCAGCAGTTTGACGGTTAGGGGAGTTGGAGGCTACACCTTC,15,-,TRBV6-6,TRBJ1-2,few
CATKRTNGGQTQYF,TGTGCCACCAAGCGGACTAACGGTGGCCAGACCCAGTACTTC,14,-,TRBV7-2,TRBJ2-5,-
CASSQDSKVSNQPQHF,TGCGCCAGCAGCCAAGATTCGAAAGTTAGCAATCAGCCCCAGCATTTT,16,-,TRBV4-1,TRBJ1-5,-
CSVEGAPGLTHNEQFF,TGCAGCGTTGAGGGGGCTCCCGGACTTACACACAATGAGCAGTTCTTC,16,-,TRBV29-1,TRBJ2-1,-
CASSRTGQNNPYGYTF,TGTGCCAGCAGCCGAACGGGACAGAATAACCCCTATGGCTACACCTTC,16,TRBD1,TRBV6-2/TRBV6-3,TRBJ1-2,few
CATSRTRGEQYF,TGTGCCACCAGCCGCACTAGGGGCGAGCAGTACTTC,12,-,TRBV15,TRBJ2-7,-
CASSGRTGGGTEAFF,TGTGCCAGCAGTGGAAGGACAGGGGGTGGAACTGAAGCTTTCTTT,15,TRBD1,TRBV25-1,TRBJ1-1,few
CASSPSPTVSPLHF,TGTGCCAGCAGCCCCTCCCCGACAGTCTCACCCCTCCACTTT,14,-,TRBV9,TRBJ1-6,-
CASGQGALGEAFF,TGTGCCAGCGGACAGGGGGCTCTGGGTGAAGCTTTCTTT,13,TRBD1,TRBV27,TRBJ1-1,-
CSARKENTIYF,TGCAGTGCTAGAAAGGAAAACACCATATATTTT,11,-,TRBV20-1,TRBJ1-3,-
CASSQAWGIGGYTF,TGCGCCAGCAGCCAAGCCTGGGGGATTGGTGGCTACACCTTC,14,-,TRBV4-3,TRBJ1-2,many
CASSYDSRGNYGYTF,TGTGCCAGCAGTTATGACTCCCGGGGTAACTATGGCTACACCTTC,15,-,TRBV12-3/TRBV12-4,TRBJ1-2,many
CASSEGLWENTGELFF,TGTGCCAGCAGTGAGGGCCTCTGGGAGAACACCGGGGAGCTGTTTTTT,16,-,TRBV2,TRBJ2-2,once
CASTRTLFGNTEAFF,TGCGCCAGCACCCGGACCCTCTTCGGAAACACTGAAGCTTTCTTT,15,-,TRBV5-1,TRBJ1-1,once
CASSYYGDSDSPLHF,TGCGCCAGCAGTTACTACGGGGACAGTGATTCACCCCTCCACTTT,15,TRBD1,TRBV5-1,TRBJ1-6,few
CASSQEKGANEQFF,TGTGCCAGCAGCCAAGAAAAGGGGGCCAATGAGCAGTTCTTC,14,TRBD1,TRBV14,TRBJ2-1,few
CASTPRAQINTEAFF,TGTGCCAGCACCCCCAGGGCACAAATAAACACTGAAGCTTTCTTT,15,-,TRBV7-9,TRBJ1-1,once
CASGSGTEAFF,TGTGCCAGTGGGTCGGGGACTGAAGCTTTCTTT,11,-,TRBV9,TRBJ1-1,few
CASSEAGRMGYEQYF,TGTGCCAGCAGTGAAGCGGGTAGGATGGGCTACGAGCAGTACTTC,15,-,TRBV6-1,TRBJ2-7,few
CASSLDSSGTNGYTF,TGCGCCAGCAGCTTGGACTCTTCGGGAACGAATGGCTACACCTTC,15,-,TRBV5-1,TRBJ1-2,-
CASSPGPTSTDTQYF,TGTGCCAGCAGCCCGGGACCTACTAGCACAGATACGCAGTATTTT,15,-,TRBV27,TRBJ2-3,-
CASSFSGSRETQYF,TGTGCCAGCAGTTTCTCGGGGTCGCGAGAGACCCAGTACTTC,14,-,TRBV28,TRBJ2-5,few
CASSLTIDEQYF,TGCGCCAGCAGCTTGACCATCGATGAGCAGTACTTC,12,-,TRBV5-1,TRBJ2-7,-
CAIQRVGGKNTGELFF,TGTGCCATTCAGAGGGTTGGGGGAAAGAACACCGGGGAGCTGTTTTTT,16,-,TRBV10-3,TRBJ2-2,-
CASSPPAGEETQYF,TGTGCCAGCAGCCCACCCGCAGGGGAGGAGACCCAGTACTTC,14,-,TRBV5-5,TRBJ2-5,-
CASIRTESSYEQYF,TGTGCCAGCATCAGGACAGAGAGCTCCTACGAGCAGTACTTC,14,-,TRBV7-2,TRBJ2-7,-
CASSQSRDTQYF,TGTGCCAGCAGCCAATCCAGGGATACGCAGTATTTT,12,-,TRBV4-2,TRBJ2-3,few
CASSQEAGGNNNEQFF,TGTGCCAGCAGCCAAGAGGCGGGGGGGAATAACAATGAGCAGTTCTTC,16,TRBD2,TRBV4-2,TRBJ2-1,few
CASSPQGINEKLFF,TGTGCCAGCAGTCCCCAGGGGATTAATGAAAAACTGTTTTTT,14,-,TRBV28,TRBJ1-4,-
CASSPESLATNEQYF,TGTGCCAGCAGCCCCGAGTCCCTAGCAACCAATGAGCAGTACTTC,15,-,TRBV7-2,TRBJ2-7,-
CASNLGGQNNQPQHF,TGTGCCAGCAATTTAGGCGGGCAGAACAATCAGCCCCAGCATTTT,15,-,TRBV12-3/TRBV12-4,TRBJ1-5,-
CASSLGPGYTNEKLFF,TGTGCCAGCAGCTTAGGCCCAGGGTACACTAATGAAAAACTGTTTTTT,16,-,TRBV7-2,TRBJ1-4,-
CASSVSDTEAFF,TGTGCCAGCAGTGTTTCGGACACTGAAGCTTTCTTT,12,-,TRBV6-1,TRBJ1-1,few
CASSFHTGKPQHF,TGTGCCAGCAGTTTTCACACAGGAAAGCCCCAGCATTTT,13,-,TRBV12-3/TRBV12-4,TRBJ1-5,few
CASSFRDGNEKLFF,TGTGCCAGCAGTTTCCGGGACGGGAATGAAAAACTGTTTTTT,14,-,TRBV12-3/TRBV12-4,TRBJ1-4,-
CASSLAGQTDTQYF,TGTGCCAGCAGTTTAGCAGGACAGACAGATACGCAGTATTTT,14,-,TRBV12-3/TRBV12-4,TRBJ2-3,-
CASSQSSPSYEQYF,TGTGCCAGCAGCCAATCTTCCCCGTCCTACGAGCAGTACTTC,14,-,TRBV14,TRBJ2-7,-
CASNPGQGHGYTF,TGCGCCAGCAATCCGGGACAGGGCCATGGCTACACCTTC,13,TRBD1,TRBV5-1,TRBJ1-2,few